The clone carrying this TCR beta chain was recorded only once. Its antigen is not identified. The data were obtained in a study of memory CD4+ T cells and cytomegalovirus serostatus. Study-level information: Of the healthy Belgian adults, several were CMV seropositive and around 22 seronegative. The study's findings and limits: The CMV-associated TCR signature appears largely within the CD4+ memory repertoire. Each of 60 to 80 CMV-associated TCRbeta sequences occurred in one to five individuals.

Single viable CD3+CD4+CD8-CD45RO+ cells were sorted as the memory CD4+ T cells. Per the study methods: Out-of-frame sequences were removed, leaving 2 million to 2.5 million distinct TCRbeta sequences. Using immunoSEQ multiplex PCR, the repertoire was profiled, and TCRdb retains in-frame clones only, with some absent. D and trimming come from the DNA, and the V and J calls and clone size come from that table. The sample carries tens of thousands of clones, just under 80% recorded once. The receptor comes from an adult in good health and CMV-seronegative. The source material was memory CD4+ T cells from blood.

The CDR3 protein is CASSEIRGYSNQPQHF. As DNA, the CDR3 is TGTGCCAGCAGTGAAATACGAGGGTATAGCAATCAGCCCCAGCATTTT. The rearrangement uses TRBV6-1 and TRBJ1-5; unclear D gene. The germline V gene encodes CDR1 MNHNS and CDR2 SASEGT. The CDR3 has 16 residues. V dropped 2 bases and J dropped 0 bases, with 11 bases sitting between them.